This is a list of T cell receptor beta chains from one sample in a study of blood T cell repertoires in COVID-19. Repertoires were generated with immunoSEQ multiplex PCR, while TCRdb's copy carries only in-frame clones and drops some. The sample consists of some 140,000 clones, roughly 90% of them appearing once. Sequenced material: peripheral blood. All receptors derive from a man over 45 with active or convalescent COVID-19. The CDR3 runs from the conserved cysteine through the conserved F or W. D genes are given only for firm matches. Size is stated for part of the rows, as once, few or many counts, or as a class when the clone is expanded.

- | TRBD2 | TRBJ2-1 | TRBV5-8 | TGTGCCAGCAGCTTGGTGGTTGGCAGGACTAGCCCCTACAATGAGCAGTTCTTC | CASSLVVGRTSPYNEQFF
- | - | TRBJ2-1 | TRBV3-1/TRBV3-2 | TGTGCCAGCAGCCGGGACACGAGCTCCTACAATGAGCAGTTCTTC | CASSRDTSSYNEQFF
- | TRBD1 | TRBJ2-3 | TRBV19 | TGTGCCAGTAGCGAGGGAGCCGGGACAGGAGGCACAGATACGCAGTATTTT | CASSEGAGTGGTDTQYF
- | - | TRBJ2-2 | TRBV7-8 | TGTGCCAGCAGCTTAGGGGTAGCGGAGGCGGGCGGGGAGCTGTTTTTT | CASSLGVAEAGGELFF
- | TRBD1 | TRBJ1-5 | TRBV2 | TGTGCCAGCAGGGGAACAGGGGGTTTGGGTCAGCCCCAGCATTTT | CASRGTGGLGQPQHF
- | - | TRBJ2-7 | TRBV11-2 | TGTGCCAGCAGCGCCGGGGAAGGGGGCGAGCAGTACTTC | CASSAGEGGEQYF
- | TRBD2 | TRBJ2-5 | TRBV19 | TGTGCCAGTAGTGGGGGGGATTGGGAGACCCAGTACTTC | CASSGGDWETQYF
- | - | TRBJ1-5 | TRBV6-2/TRBV6-3 | TGTGCCAGCAGTTACGGTCCTGTCCTCGGGCCCCAGCATTTT | CASSYGPVLGPQHF
- | TRBD1 | TRBJ1-2 | TRBV29-1 | TGCAGCGTCGGGGTGACAGGGGGCGACTATGGCTACACCTTC | CSVGVTGGDYGYTF
- | TRBD1 | TRBJ2-2 | TRBV7-8 | TGTGCCAGCAGCCTTTCGTGGTGGACAGGAAGAGGGAACACCGGGGAGCTGTTTTTT | CASSLSWWTGRGNTGELFF
- | TRBD1 | TRBJ2-5 | TRBV4-1 | TGCGCCAGCAGCCGTGAAGCCACAGGGGGCGGAGAGACCCAGTACTTC | CASSREATGGGETQYF
- | - | TRBJ2-1 | TRBV7-2 | TGTGCCAGCAGCTTAGAGGGACTCGGGTACAATGAGCAGTTCTTC | CASSLEGLGYNEQFF
- | - | TRBJ2-1 | TRBV9 | TGTGCCAGCAGCGTAGTGGCAGGGGCGTACAATGAGCAGTTCTTC | CASSVVAGAYNEQFF
few | - | TRBJ1-3 | TRBV19 | TGTGCCAGTAGTCTCGGTCGGGGGTCCTCTGGAAACACCATATATTTT | CASSLGRGSSGNTIYF
- | - | TRBJ2-7 | TRBV4-1 | TGCGCCAGCAGCCTCGGGGGTTACGAGCAGTACTTC | CASSLGGYEQYF
- | - | TRBJ2-7 | TRBV28 | TGTGCCAGCGGACACACCCACGAGCAGTACTTC | CASGHTHEQYF
- | - | TRBJ1-1 | TRBV18 | TGTGCCAGCTCACCTCTCAGGGGAAGAGGGGGCACTGAAGCTTTCTTT | CASSPLRGRGGTEAFF
- | - | TRBJ2-2 | TRBV6-1 | TGTGCCAGCAGTGAAGGTCAGGGGATCGATATCGGGGAGCTGTTTTTT | CASSEGQGIDIGELFF
- | TRBD1 | TRBJ1-1 | TRBV7-8 | TGTGCCAGCAGCTCCCGGGACAGGGGGGCGGGCACTGAAGCTTTCTTT | CASSSRDRGAGTEAFF
- | TRBD1 | TRBJ1-2 | TRBV2 | TGTGCCAGCAGTGAGTTGACAGGGGACATCTATGGCTACACCTTC | CASSELTGDIYGYTF
- | - | TRBJ1-2 | TRBV4-1 | TGCGCCAGCAGCCAGGCAGGGTATGGCTACACCTTC | CASSQAGYGYTF
- | - | TRBJ2-4 | TRBV2 | TGTGCCAGCAGTGAAGCGCCGGACAGCATAGCCAAAAACATTCAGTACTTC | CASSEAPDSIAKNIQYF
- | TRBD2 | TRBJ2-3 | TRBV2 | TGTGCCAGCCGTAGCCCGACTAGCGGGGGGTCGAGCACAGATACGCAGTATTTT | CASRSPTSGGSSTDTQYF
- | - | TRBJ2-3 | TRBV5-6 | TGTGCCAGCAGCTTGGGGCCGAGGGGGTTAGATACGCAGTATTTT | CASSLGPRGLDTQYF
- | TRBD2 | TRBJ2-1 | TRBV7-9 | TGTGCCAGCAGCCGGACTAGCGGGAGGAACAATGAGCAGTTCTTC | CASSRTSGRNNEQFF
- | - | TRBJ2-2 | TRBV4-1 | TGCGCCAGCAGCCAAGTTCCACAGGGGGGGATTAACACCGGGGAGCTGTTTTTT | CASSQVPQGGINTGELFF
- | TRBD2 | TRBJ2-7 | TRBV5-4 | TGTGCCAGCAGCACCGGACTAGCGGGGGAATTGGCCTACGAGCAGTACTTC | CASSTGLAGELAYEQYF
- | TRBD1 | TRBJ1-6 | TRBV18 | TGTGCCAGCTCCGACCGGGACAGAGATAATTCACCCCTCCACTTT | CASSDRDRDNSPLHF
once | TRBD2 | TRBJ2-1 | TRBV30 | TGTGCCTGGAGTCTAGCGGGAACATACAATGAGCAGTTCTTC | CAWSLAGTYNEQFF
once | TRBD1 | TRBJ2-7 | TRBV2 | TGTGCCAGCATGGGGACAGCTTCTCGGGAGCAGTACTTC | CASMGTASREQYF
- | TRBD1 | TRBJ2-7 | TRBV29-1 | TGCAGCGGTGTAACCGGGACAGCTCCCCCCAGAGAGCAGTACTTC | CSGVTGTAPPREQYF
- | TRBD2 | TRBJ2-3 | TRBV10-3 | TGTGCCATCAGTGAGGTGGGACTAGCGGGAGCAGATACGCAGTATTTT | CAISEVGLAGADTQYF
- | - | TRBJ2-7 | TRBV12-3/TRBV12-4 | TGTGCCAGCAGTTTCGGGGGAGACTACGAGCAGTACTTC | CASSFGGDYEQYF
- | TRBD2 | TRBJ2-3 | TRBV28 | TGTGCCAGCATGCGGGAGAAGTTCACAGATACGCAGTATTTT | CASMREKFTDTQYF
- | TRBD1 | TRBJ2-7 | TRBV5-6 | TGTGCCAGCAGCTGGGGACAGAGGACCTACGAGCAGTACTTC | CASSWGQRTYEQYF
- | - | TRBJ2-5 | TRBV29-1 | TGCAGCGTTGAAGTTCTGCCAGGGAAGGGTGAGACCCAGTACTTC | CSVEVLPGKGETQYF
- | - | TRBJ2-3 | TRBV2 | TGTGCCAGCAGCCCAGAAGGGGGAGTAGATACGCAGTATTTT | CASSPEGGVDTQYF
- | TRBD2 | TRBJ2-3 | TRBV20-1 | TGCAGTGCTAGTCCCGCCCGACTAGCGGGGGGGGTCACAGATACGCAGTATTTT | CSASPARLAGGVTDTQYF
- | TRBD1 | TRBJ2-7 | TRBV5-1 | TGCGCCAGCAGCGCCGGGACAGGGAGCTCCTACGAGCAGTACTTC | CASSAGTGSSYEQYF
- | - | TRBJ2-7 | TRBV10-3 | TGTGCCACCCAGGATCGGCCGGGGATCGAGCAGTACTTC | CATQDRPGIEQYF
- | - | TRBJ1-2 | TRBV5-4 | TGTGCCAGCAGCTTGGGAGGCGGACAGAACTATGGCTACACCTTC | CASSLGGGQNYGYTF
- | TRBD2 | TRBJ2-1 | TRBV3-1/TRBV3-2 | TGTGCCAGCAGCCAAGTTTCGGGCCTGGGGGGAATAGCGGGAGTCTCTGAGCAGTTCTTC | CASSQVSGLGGIAGVSEQFF
- | - | TRBJ1-1 | TRBV9 | TGTGCCAGCAGCGTAGTTGAGTGGACTGAAGCTTTCTTT | CASSVVEWTEAFF
- | - | TRBJ2-1 | TRBV6-5 | TGTGCCAGCAGTTACGTGCGTATCGGTGAGCAGTTCTTC | CASSYVRIGEQFF
- | - | TRBJ1-1 | TRBV5-4 | TGTGCCAGCAGCCAGTATACAGGACGAGACACTGAAGCTTTCTTT | CASSQYTGRDTEAFF
- | TRBD1 | TRBJ2-4 | TRBV6-6 | TGTGCCAGCAGGGGTGACAGGGGCCTAAAGATCATTCAGTACTTC | CASRGDRGLKIIQYF